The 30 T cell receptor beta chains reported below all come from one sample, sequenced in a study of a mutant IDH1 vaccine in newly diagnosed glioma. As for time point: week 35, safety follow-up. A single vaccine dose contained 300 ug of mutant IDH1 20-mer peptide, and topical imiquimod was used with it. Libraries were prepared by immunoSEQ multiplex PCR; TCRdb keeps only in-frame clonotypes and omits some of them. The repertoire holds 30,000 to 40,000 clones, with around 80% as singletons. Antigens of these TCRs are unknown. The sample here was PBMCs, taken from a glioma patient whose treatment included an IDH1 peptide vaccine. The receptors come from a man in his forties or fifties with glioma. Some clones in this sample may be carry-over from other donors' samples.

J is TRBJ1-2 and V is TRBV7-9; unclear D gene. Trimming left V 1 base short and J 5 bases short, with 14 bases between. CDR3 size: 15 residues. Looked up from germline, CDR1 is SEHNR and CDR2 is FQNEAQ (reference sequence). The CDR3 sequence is CASSLGNIAGYGYTF. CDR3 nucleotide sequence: TGTGCCAGCAGCTTAGGGAACATCGCCGGGTATGGCTACACCTTC.

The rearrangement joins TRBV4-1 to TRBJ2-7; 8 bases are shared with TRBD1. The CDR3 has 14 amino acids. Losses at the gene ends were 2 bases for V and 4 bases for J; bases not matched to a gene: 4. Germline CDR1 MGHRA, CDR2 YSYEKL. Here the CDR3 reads CASSQTGGWYEQYF. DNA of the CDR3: TGCGCCAGCAGCCAAACAGGGGGTTGGTACGAGCAGTACTTC.

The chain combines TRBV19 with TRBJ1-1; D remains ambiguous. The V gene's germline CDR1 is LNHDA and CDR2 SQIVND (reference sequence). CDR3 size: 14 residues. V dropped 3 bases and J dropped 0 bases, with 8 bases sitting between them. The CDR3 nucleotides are TGTGCCAGTAGTATTACGGGCTTGAACACTGAAGCTTTCTTT. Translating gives CASSITGLNTEAFF.

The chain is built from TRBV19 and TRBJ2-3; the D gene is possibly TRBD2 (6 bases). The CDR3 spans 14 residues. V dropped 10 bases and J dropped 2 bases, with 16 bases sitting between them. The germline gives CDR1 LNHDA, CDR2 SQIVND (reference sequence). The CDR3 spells CATSGTSDTDTQYF. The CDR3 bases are TGTGCCACTTCCGGGACTTCAGACACAGATACGCAGTATTTT.

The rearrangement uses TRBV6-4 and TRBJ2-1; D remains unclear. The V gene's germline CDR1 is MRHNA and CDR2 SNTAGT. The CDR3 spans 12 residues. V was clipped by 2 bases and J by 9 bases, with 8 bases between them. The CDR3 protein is CASSDNGGEQFF. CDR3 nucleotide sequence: TGTGCCAGCAGTGACAACGGTGGTGAGCAGTTCTTC.

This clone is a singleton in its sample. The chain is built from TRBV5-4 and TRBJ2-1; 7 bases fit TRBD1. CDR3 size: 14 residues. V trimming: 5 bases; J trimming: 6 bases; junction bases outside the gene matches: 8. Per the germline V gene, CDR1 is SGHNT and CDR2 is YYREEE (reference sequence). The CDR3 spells CASRRGQDSNEQFF. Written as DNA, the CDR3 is TGTGCCAGCAGGAGAGGACAGGACAGCAATGAGCAGTTCTTC.

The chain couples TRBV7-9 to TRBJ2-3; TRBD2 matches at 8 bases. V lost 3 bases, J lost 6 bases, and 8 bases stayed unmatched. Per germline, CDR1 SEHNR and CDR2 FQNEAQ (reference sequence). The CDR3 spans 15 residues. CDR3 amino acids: CASSFGGGGSDTQYF. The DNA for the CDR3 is TGTGCCAGCAGCTTCGGGGGGGGAGGTTCCGATACGCAGTATTTT.

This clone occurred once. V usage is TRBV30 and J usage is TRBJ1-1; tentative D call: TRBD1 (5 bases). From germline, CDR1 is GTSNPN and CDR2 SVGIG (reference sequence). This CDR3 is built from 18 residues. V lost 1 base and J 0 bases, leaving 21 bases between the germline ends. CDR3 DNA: TGTGCCTGGAGTGGACGTTCAGGGTCATACCGGGTGAACACTGAAGCTTTCTTT. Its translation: CAWSGRSGSYRVNTEAFF.

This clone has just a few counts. CDR3 sequence reads: CAWFRATNEKLFF. As DNA, the CDR3 is TGTGCCTGGTTCAGGGCAACTAATGAAAAACTGTTTTTT. This sequence joins TRBV30 and TRBJ1-4; possibly TRBD1 for D (5 bases). This CDR3 has 13 residues. With 5 bases removed from V and 0 bases from J, the gap between germline ends came to 7 bases. Germline CDR1 GTSNPN, CDR2 SVGIG (reference sequence).

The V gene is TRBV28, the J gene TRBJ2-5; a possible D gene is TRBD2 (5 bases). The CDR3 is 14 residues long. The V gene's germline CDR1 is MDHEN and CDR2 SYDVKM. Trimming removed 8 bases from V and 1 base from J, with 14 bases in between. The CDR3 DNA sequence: TGTGCCAGCGGACGAGGGTACGGCCAAGAGACCCAGTACTTC. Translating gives CASGRGYGQETQYF.

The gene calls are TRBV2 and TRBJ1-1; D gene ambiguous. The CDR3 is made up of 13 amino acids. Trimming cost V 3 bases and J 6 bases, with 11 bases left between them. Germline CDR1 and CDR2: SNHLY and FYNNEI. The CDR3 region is CASSEARRSEAFF. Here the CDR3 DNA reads TGTGCCAGCAGTGAGGCCCGACGCTCTGAAGCTTTCTTT.

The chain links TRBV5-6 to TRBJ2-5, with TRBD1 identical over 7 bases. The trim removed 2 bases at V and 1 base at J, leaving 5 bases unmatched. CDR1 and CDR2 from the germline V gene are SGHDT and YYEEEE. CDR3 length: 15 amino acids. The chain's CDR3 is CASSFEQGTQETQYF. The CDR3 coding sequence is TGTGCCAGCAGCTTCGAACAGGGGACCCAAGAGACCCAGTACTTC.

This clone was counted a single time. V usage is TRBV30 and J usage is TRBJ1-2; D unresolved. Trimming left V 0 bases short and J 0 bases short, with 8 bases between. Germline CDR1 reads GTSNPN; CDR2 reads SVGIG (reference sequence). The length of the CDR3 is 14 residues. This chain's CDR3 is CAWSVRVTNYGYTF. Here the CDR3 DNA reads TGTGCCTGGAGTGTACGAGTTACTAACTATGGCTACACCTTC. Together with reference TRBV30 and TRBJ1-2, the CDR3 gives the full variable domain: SQTIHQWPATLVQPVGSPLSLECTVEGTSNPNLYWYRQAAGRGLQLLFYSVGIGQISSEVPQNLSASRPQDRQFILSSKKLLLSDSGFYLCAWSVRVTNYGYTFGSGTRLTVV.

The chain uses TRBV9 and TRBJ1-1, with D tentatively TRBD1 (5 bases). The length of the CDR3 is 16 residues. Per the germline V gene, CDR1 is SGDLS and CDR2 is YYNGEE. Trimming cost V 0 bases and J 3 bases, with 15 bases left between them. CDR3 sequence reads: CASSVGYGGKDTEAFF. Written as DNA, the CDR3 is TGTGCCAGCAGCGTAGGTTATGGGGGGAAAGACACTGAAGCTTTCTTT.

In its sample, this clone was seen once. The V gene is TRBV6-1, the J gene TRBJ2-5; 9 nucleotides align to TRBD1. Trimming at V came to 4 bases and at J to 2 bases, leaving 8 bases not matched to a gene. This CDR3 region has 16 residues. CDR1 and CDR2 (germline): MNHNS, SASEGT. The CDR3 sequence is CASSAGQGTVQETQYF. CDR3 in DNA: TGTGCCAGCAGTGCAGGACAGGGGACGGTACAAGAGACCCAGTACTTC.

The CDR3 DNA reads as TGCGCCAGCACGCACGAGGGCGCGACCGGGGAGCTGTTTTTT. It translates to CASTHEGATGELFF. V gene TRBV5-1 combines with J gene TRBJ2-2; possible D gene TRBD2, 5 bases. Germline lookup yields CDR1 SGHRS and CDR2 YFSETQ. The V gene lost 6 bases and the J gene lost 5 bases, with 14 bases spanning the gap. The CDR3 is 14 residues long.

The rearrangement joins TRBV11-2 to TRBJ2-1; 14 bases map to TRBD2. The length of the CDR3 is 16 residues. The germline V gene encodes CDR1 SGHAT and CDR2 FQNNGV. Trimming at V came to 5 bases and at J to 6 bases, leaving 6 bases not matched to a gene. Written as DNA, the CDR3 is TGTGCCAGCAGCCAGACTAGCGGGGGGGTCCCCAATGAGCAGTTCTTC. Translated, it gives CASSQTSGGVPNEQFF.

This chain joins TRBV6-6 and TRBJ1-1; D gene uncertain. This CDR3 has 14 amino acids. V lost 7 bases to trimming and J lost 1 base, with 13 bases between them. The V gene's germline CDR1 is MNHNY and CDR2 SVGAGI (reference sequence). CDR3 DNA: TGTGCCAGCACCAAGGGCAGGTGGAACACTGAAGCTTTCTTT. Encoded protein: CASTKGRWNTEAFF.

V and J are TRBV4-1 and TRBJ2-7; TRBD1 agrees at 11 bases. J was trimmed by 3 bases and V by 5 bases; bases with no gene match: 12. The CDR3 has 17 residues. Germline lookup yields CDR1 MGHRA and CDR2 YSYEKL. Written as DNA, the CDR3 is TGCGCCAGCAGCAAAGTGGGGGGGACAGGGGGAGACTACGAGCAGTACTTC. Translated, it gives CASSKVGGTGGDYEQYF.

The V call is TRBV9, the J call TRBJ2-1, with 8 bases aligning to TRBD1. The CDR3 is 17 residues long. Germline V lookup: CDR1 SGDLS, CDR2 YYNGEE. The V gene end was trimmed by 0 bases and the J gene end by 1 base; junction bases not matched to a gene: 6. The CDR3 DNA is TGTGCCAGCAGCGTAGCCTCCGACAGGGGATCCTACAATGAGCAGTTCTTC. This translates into CASSVASDRGSYNEQFF.

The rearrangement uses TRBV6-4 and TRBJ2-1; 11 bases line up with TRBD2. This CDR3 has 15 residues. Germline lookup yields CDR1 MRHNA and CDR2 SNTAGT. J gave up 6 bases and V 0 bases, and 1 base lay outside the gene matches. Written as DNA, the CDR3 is TGTGCCAGCAGTGACTCTAGCGGGGGGGCCAATGAGCAGTTCTTC. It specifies CASSDSSGGANEQFF.

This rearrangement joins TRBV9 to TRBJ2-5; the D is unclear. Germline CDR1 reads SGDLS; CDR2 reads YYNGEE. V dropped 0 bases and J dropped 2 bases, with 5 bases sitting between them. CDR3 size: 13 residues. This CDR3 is CASSVDTQETQYF. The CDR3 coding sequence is TGTGCCAGCAGCGTAGACACGCAAGAGACCCAGTACTTC.

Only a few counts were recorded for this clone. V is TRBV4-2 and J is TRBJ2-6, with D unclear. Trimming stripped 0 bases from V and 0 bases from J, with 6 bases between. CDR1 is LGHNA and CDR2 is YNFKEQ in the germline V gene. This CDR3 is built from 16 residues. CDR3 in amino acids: CASSQDESSGANVLTF. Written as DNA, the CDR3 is TGTGCCAGCAGCCAAGATGAGAGCTCTGGGGCCAACGTCCTGACTTTC.

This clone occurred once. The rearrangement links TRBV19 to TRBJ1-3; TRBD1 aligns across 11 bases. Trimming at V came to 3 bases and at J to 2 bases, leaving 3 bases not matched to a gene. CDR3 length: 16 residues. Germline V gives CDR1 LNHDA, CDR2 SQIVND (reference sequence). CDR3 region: CASSIGGQGAGNTIYF. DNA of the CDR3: TGTGCCAGTAGTATCGGGGGACAGGGGGCTGGAAACACCATATATTTT.

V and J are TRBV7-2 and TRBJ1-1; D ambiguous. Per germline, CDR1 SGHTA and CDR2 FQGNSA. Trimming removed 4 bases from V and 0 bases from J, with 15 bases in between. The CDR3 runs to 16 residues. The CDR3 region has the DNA TGTGCCAGCAGCTCCGGGGTATTGGCGGTGAACACTGAAGCTTTCTTT. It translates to CASSSGVLAVNTEAFF.

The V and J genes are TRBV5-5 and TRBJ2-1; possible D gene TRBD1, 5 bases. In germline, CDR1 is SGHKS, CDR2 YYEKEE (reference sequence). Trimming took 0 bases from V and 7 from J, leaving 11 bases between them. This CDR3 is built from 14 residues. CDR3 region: CASSLDAGWNEQFF. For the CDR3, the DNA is TGTGCCAGCAGCTTGGATGCAGGGTGGAATGAGCAGTTCTTC. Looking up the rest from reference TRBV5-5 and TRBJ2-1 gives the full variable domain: DAGVTQSPTHLIKTRGQQVTLRCSPISGHKSVSWYQQVLGQGPQFIFQYYEKEERGRGNFPDRFSARQFPNYSSELNVNALLLGDSALYLCASSLDAGWNEQFFGPGTRLTVL.

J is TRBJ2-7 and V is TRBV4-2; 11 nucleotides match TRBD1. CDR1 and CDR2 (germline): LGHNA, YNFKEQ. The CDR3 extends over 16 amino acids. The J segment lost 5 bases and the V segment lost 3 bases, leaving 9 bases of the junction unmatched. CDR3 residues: CASSQGWDRGSDEQYF. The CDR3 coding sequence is TGTGCCAGCAGCCAGGGGTGGGACAGGGGGTCGGACGAGCAGTACTTC.

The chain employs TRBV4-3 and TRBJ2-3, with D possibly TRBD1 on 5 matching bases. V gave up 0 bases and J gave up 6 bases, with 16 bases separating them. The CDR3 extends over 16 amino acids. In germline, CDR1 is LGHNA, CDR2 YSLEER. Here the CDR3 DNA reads TGCGCCAGCAGCCAAGAGAGGCAGGGTATGGGGGATACGCAGTATTTT. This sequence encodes CASSQERQGMGDTQYF.

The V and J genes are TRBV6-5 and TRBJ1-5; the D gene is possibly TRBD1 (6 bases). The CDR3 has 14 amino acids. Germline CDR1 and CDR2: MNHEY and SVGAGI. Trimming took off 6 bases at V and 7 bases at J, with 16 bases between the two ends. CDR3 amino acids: CASRPGTLVQPQHF. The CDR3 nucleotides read TGTGCCAGCAGGCCCGGGACATTAGTACAGCCCCAGCATTTT.

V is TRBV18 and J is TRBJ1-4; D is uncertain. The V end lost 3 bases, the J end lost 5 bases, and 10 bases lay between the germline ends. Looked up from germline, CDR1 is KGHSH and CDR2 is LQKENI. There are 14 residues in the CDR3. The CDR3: CASSPGNLNEKLFF. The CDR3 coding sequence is TGTGCCAGCTCACCGGGTAACTTGAATGAAAAACTGTTTTTT. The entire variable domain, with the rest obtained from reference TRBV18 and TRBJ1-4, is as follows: NAGVMQNPRHLVRRRGQEARLRCSPMKGHSHVYWYRQLPEEGLKFMVYLQKENIIDESGMPKERFSAEFPKEGPSILRIQQVVRGDSAAYFCASSPGNLNEKLFFGSGTQLSVL.